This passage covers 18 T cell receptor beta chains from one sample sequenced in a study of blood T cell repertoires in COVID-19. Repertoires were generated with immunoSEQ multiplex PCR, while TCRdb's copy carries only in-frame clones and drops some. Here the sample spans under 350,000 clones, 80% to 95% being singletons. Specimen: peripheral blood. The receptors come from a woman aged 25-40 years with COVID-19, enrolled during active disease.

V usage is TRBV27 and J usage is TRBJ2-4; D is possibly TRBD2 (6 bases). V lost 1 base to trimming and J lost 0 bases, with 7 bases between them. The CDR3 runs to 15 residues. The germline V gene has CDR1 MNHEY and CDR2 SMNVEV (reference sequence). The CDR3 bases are TGTGCCAGCAGTTTATGGGGAGGAGCCAAAAACATTCAGTACTTC. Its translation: CASSLWGGAKNIQYF.

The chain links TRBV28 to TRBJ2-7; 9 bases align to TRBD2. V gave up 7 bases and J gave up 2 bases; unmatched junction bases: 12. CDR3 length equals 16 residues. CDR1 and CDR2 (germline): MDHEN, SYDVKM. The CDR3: CASTNSRAGGPYEQYF. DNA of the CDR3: TGTGCCAGCACTAATTCCCGAGCGGGAGGCCCCTACGAGCAGTACTTC.

CDR3: CAWKSGTGTGELFF. The CDR3 nucleotides read TGTGCCTGGAAGAGCGGTACGGGCACCGGGGAGCTGTTTTTT. The chain uses TRBV30 and TRBJ2-2; a weak D match, TRBD2 (5 bases). The germline gives CDR1 GTSNPN, CDR2 SVGIG (reference sequence). With 4 bases removed from V and 4 bases from J, the gap between germline ends came to 13 bases. The CDR3 loop spans 14 amino acids.

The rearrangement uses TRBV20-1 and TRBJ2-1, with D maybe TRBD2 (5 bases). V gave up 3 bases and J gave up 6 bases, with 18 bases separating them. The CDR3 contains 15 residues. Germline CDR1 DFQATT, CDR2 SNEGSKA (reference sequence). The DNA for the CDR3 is TGCAGTGCTAGTTCTTTGGACTCACCTTCCAATGAGCAGTTCTTC. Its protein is CSASSLDSPSNEQFF.

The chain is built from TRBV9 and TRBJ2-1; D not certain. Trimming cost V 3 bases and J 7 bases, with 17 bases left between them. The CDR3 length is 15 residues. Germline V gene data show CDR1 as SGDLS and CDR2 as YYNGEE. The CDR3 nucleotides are TGTGCCAGCAGCGCAGCAGGTAGATCCCCAAATGAGCAGTTCTTC. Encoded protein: CASSAAGRSPNEQFF. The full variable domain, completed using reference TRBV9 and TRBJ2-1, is DSGVTQTPKHLITATGQRVTLRCSPRSGDLSVYWYQQSLDQGLQFLIQYYNGEERAKGNILERFSAQQFPDLHSELNLSSLELGDSALYFCASSAAGRSPNEQFFGPGTRLTVL.

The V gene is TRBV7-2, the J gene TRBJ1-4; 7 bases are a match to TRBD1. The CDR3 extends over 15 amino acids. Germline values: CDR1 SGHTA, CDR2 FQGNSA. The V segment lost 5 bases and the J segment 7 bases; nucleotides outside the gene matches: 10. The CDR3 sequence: CASSPGTASGEKLFF. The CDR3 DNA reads TGTGCCAGCAGCCCGGGGACAGCGAGCGGTGAAAAACTGTTTTTT.

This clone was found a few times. The CDR3 protein is CASSPGQGSHEQYF. The CDR3 DNA follows: TGTGCCAGCTCACCCGGCCAGGGGTCCCACGAGCAGTACTTC. The rearrangement links TRBV18 to TRBJ2-7, with D perhaps TRBD1 (6 bases). This CDR3 contains 14 residues. V was pared by 3 bases and J by 5 bases, with 14 bases between. Germline CDR1 reads KGHSH; CDR2 reads LQKENI.

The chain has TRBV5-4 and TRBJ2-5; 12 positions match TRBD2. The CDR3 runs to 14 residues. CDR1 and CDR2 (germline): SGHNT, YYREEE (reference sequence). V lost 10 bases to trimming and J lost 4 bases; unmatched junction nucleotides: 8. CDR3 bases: TGTGCCGTATCTAGCGGGAGGGCCAGAGAGACCCAGTACTTC. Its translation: CAVSSGRARETQYF.

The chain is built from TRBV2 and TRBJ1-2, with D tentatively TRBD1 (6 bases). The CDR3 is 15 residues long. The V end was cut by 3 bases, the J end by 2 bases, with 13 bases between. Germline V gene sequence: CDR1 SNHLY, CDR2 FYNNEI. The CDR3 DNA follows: TGTGCCAGCAGTGAGACAGGATTACAAAACTATGGCTACACCTTC. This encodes CASSETGLQNYGYTF.

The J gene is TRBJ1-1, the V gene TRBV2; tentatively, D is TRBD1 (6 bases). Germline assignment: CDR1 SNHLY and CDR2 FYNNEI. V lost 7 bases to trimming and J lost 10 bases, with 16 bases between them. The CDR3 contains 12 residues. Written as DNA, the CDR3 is TGTGCCAGCATCACGAGACAGGTCGCAGCTTTCTTT. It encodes CASITRQVAAFF.

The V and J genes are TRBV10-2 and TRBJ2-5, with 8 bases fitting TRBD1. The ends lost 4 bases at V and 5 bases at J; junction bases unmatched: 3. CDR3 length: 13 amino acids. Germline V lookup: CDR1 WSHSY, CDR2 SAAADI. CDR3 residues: CASSGQGAETQYF. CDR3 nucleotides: TGCGCCAGCAGTGGGCAGGGGGCCGAGACCCAGTACTTC.

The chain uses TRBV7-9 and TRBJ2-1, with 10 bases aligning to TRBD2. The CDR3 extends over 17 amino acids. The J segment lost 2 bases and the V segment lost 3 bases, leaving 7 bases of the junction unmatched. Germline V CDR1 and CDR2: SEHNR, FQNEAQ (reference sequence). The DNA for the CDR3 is TGTGCCAGCAGCTTCCCTAGCGGGAGAAGGGCCTACAATGAGCAGTTCTTC. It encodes CASSFPSGRRAYNEQFF.

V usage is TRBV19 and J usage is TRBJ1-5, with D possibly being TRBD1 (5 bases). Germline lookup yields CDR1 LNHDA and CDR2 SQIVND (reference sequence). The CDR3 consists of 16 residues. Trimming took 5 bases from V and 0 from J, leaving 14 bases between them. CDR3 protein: CASSAPRRGSNQPQHF. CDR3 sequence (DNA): TGTGCCAGTAGTGCCCCAAGGAGGGGTAGCAATCAGCCCCAGCATTTT.

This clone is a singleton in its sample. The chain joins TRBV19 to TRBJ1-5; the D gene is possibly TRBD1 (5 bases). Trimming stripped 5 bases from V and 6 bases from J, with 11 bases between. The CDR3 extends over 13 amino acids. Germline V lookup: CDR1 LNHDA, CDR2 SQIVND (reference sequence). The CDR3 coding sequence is TGTGCCAGTAGTGGTCAGGGTCGTCAGCCCCAGCATTTT. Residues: CASSGQGRQPQHF.

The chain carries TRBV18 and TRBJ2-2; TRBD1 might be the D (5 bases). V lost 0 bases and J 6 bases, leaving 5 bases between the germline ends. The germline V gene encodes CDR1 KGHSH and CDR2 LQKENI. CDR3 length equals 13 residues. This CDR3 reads CASSPPGPGELFF. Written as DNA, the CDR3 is TGTGCCAGCTCACCACCGGGGCCCGGGGAGCTGTTTTTT.

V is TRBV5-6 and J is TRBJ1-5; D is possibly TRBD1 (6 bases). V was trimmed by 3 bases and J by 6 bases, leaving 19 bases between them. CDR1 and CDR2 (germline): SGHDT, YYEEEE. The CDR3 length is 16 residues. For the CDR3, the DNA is TGTGCCAGCAGCTCCTGGGACCACAGGGCCGCTCAGCCCCAGCATTTT. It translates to CASSSWDHRAAQPQHF.

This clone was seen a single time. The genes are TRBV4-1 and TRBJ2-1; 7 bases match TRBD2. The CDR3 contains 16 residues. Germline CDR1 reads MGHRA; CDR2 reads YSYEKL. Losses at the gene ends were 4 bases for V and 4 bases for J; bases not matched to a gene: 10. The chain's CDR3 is CASSPNRGGGYNEQFF. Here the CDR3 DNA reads TGCGCCAGCAGCCCGAATCGCGGGGGAGGTTACAATGAGCAGTTCTTC.

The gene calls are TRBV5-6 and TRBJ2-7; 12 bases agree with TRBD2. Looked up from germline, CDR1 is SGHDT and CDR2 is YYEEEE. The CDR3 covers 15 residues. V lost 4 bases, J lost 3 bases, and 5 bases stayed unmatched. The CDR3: CASSQGLAGYYEQYF. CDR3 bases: TGTGCCAGCAGCCAAGGACTAGCGGGATACTACGAGCAGTACTTC.